This entry features one TCR beta chain sequence. Original analysis: Counts of nucleated cells, estimated from reference gene primer amplification, were obtained. Only in-frame clones appear in the TCRdb table, and some are missing; sequencing was by immunoSEQ multiplex PCR. V, J and clone size were drawn from that table, and D and trimming were deduced from the DNA. In the table there are about 73,000 clones, over 70% of which are singletons. The sample belongs to a study of blood T cell repertoires in COVID-19. For the study at large: The origin of the acute and convalescent COVID-19 samples was the United States, Italy and Spain. T cells, B-cell-depleted T cells, or PBMCs provided the cDNA or gDNA that served as material.

The CDR3 length is 13 residues. Trimming shortened V by 7 bases and J by 5 bases, and 12 bases separated the two germline ends. Per germline, CDR1 SNHLY and CDR2 FYNNEI. Material for sequencing was peripheral blood. The TCR originated in an elderly man with active or convalescent COVID-19. The chain employs TRBV2 and TRBJ1-5, with D possibly being TRBD1 (5 bases). In DNA form, the CDR3 reads TGTGCCAGCACCCTCCTCAGGGATCAGCCCCAGCATTTT. Encoded protein: CASTLLRDQPQHF.